This TCR beta chain was recorded in a study of T-cell reconstitution after alpha-beta-depleted transplantation in children (dated by TCRdb to 2015 to 2016). Regarding the research as a whole: The study quantitatively tracked T-cell immune reconstitution after TCRalphabeta/CD19-depleted allogeneic hematopoietic cell transplantation in children using TCR repertoire profiling. General findings and caveats noted by the study authors: Over subsequent months, a decline in hyperexpanded clone frequencies was noted, and after one year, T-cell counts and TCRbeta diversity were mostly ascribed to newly produced T cells. About two months after transplant, the apparently early recovery of alphabetaT-cell counts reportedly depended on just several hundred clones that had expanded rapidly and came from non-depleted graft cells. In some patients, high TCRbeta diversity at day 60 was attributed to recipient T cells and intrathymic progenitors that had survived conditioning.

The CDR3 sequence holds 13 residues, the cysteine and phenylalanine included. CDR3 DNA only is kept here, 39 bases in frame from base 1. CDR1 SEHNR and CDR2 FQNEAQ were looked up in the germline V gene (reference sequence). Trimming takes 5 bases from V and 1 base from J, and the germline ends sit 5 bases apart. What this sample's treatment or condition label stands for: allogeneic hematopoietic cell transplantation with graft depleted of TCRalphabeta T cells and CD19 B cells. The children who served as transplant recipients had been given grafts of TCRalphabeta/CD19-depleted allogeneic hematopoietic cells. Receptors were amplified or captured by PCR. The listed sequencing device is Illumina HiSeq 2500. TCR libraries were prepared with molecular barcoding, using unique molecular identifiers to normalize TCRbeta repertoire quantification. TCRdb reran the public reads through fastp at Q25 and MiXCR, keeping productive beta chains. Identical CDR3 protein sequences are pooled into one entry, listed with their most common genes and DNA. Recorded for this sample are about 77,000 distinct CDR3 sequences; roughly 20% of them occurred a single time. The biggest ten clones account for 51% of the sample.

This clonotype came up many times. Its antigen is currently not known. Per-nucleotide qualities are absent, and no much larger clonotype sits a single base away. Material: PBMCs, mostly from graft donor cells, obtained 360 days after TCRalphabeta/CD19-depleted stem cell transplant. This clonotype was sampled from a male patient aged 2-10 years who had a stem cell transplant for acute lymphoblastic leukemia, so the T cells may come from the graft donor. Recombination joined TRBV7-9 with TRBJ2-2, with the D gene too uncertain to name. The bases are TGTGCCAGCAGCCTAAGGAACACCGGGGAGCTGTTTTTT. This translates into CASSLRNTGELFF.